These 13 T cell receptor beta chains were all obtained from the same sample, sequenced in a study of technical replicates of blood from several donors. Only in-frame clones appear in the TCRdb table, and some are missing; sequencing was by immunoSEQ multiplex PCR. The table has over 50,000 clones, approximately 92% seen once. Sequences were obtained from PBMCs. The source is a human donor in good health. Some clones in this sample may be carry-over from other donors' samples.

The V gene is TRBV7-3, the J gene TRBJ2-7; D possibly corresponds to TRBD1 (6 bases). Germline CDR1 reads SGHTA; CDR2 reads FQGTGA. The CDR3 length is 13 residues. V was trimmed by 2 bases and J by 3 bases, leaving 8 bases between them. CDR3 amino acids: CASSLWTDYEQYF. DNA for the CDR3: TGTGCCAGCAGCTTATGGACAGACTACGAGCAGTACTTC.

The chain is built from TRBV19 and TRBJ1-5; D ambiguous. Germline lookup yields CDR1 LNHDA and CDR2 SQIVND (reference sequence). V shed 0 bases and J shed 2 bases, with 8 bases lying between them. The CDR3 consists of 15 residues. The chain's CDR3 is CASSIDGRGNQPQHF. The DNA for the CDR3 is TGTGCCAGTAGTATAGACGGGAGGGGCAATCAGCCCCAGCATTTT. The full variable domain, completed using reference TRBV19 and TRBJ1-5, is DGGITQSPKYLFRKEGQNVTLSCEQNLNHDAMYWYRQDPGQGLRLIYYSQIVNDFQKGDIAEGYSVSREKKESFPLTVTSAQKNPTAFYLCASSIDGRGNQPQHFGDGTRLSIL.

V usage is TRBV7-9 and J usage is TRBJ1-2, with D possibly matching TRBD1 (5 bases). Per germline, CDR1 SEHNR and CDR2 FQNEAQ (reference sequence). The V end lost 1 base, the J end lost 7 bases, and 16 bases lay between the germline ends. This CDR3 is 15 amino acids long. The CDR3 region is CASSLGGLAGSGYTF. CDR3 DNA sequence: TGTGCCAGCAGCTTAGGGGGACTGGCTGGGAGTGGCTACACCTTC.

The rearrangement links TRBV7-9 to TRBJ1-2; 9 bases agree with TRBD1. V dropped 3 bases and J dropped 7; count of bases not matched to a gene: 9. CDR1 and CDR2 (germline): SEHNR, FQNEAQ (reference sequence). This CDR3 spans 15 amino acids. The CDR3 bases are TGTGCCAGCAGCTTCACCGGGACAGGGACCTCTGGCTACACCTTC. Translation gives CASSFTGTGTSGYTF.

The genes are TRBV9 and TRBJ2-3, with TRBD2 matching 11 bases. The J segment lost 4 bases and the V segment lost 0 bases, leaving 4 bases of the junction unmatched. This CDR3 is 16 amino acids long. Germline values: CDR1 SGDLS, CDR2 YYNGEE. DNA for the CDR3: TGTGCCAGCAGCGTAGTTAGCGGGGGGGCTTCAGATACGCAGTATTTT. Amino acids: CASSVVSGGASDTQYF.

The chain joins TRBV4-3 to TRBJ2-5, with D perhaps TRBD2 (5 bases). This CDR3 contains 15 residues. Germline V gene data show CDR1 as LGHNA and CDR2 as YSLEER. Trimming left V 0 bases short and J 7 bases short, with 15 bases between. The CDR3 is CASSQDRTPRGTQYF. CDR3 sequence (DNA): TGCGCCAGCAGCCAAGATCGGACTCCCCGGGGGACCCAGTACTTC.

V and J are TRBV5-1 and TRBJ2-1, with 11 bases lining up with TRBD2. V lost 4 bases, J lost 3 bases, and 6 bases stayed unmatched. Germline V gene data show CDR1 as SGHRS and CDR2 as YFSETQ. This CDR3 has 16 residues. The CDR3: CASSPEGTSGYNEQFF. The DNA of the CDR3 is TGCGCCAGCAGCCCGGAGGGGACTAGCGGCTACAATGAGCAGTTCTTC.

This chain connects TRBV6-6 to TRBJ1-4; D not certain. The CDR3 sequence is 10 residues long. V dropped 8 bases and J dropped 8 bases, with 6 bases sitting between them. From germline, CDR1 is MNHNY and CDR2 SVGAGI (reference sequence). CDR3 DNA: TGTGCCAGCTTCCAGGAAAAACTGTTTTTT. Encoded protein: CASFQEKLFF.

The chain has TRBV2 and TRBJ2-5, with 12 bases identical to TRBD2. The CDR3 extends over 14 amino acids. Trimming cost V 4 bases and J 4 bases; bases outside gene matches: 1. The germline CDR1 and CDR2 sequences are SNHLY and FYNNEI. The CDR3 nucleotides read TGTGCCAGCAGTGCACTAGCGGGAGGAGAGACCCAGTACTTC. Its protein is CASSALAGGETQYF. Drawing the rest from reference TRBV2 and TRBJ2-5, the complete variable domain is EPEVTQTPSHQVTQMGQEVILRCVPISNHLYFYWYRQILGQKVEFLVSFYNNEISEKSEIFDDQFSVERPDGSNFTLKIRSTKLEDSAMYFCASSALAGGETQYFGPGTRLLVL.

In DNA, the CDR3 is TGTGCCAGCAGCTTGACCGGGACAACTAGGGGGGAGACCCAGTACTTC. Amino acids: CASSLTGTTRGETQYF. The chain has TRBV7-3 and TRBJ2-5; tentative D call: TRBD1 (6 bases). V was trimmed by 3 bases and J by 5 bases, leaving 19 bases between them. This CDR3 is 16 amino acids long. Germline values: CDR1 SGHTA, CDR2 FQGTGA.

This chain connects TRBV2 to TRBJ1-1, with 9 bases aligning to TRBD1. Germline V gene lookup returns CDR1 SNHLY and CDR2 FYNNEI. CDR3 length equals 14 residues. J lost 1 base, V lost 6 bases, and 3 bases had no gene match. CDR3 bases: TGTGCCAGCAGCGGACAGGGGAAGAACACTGAAGCTTTCTTT. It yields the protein CASSGQGKNTEAFF.

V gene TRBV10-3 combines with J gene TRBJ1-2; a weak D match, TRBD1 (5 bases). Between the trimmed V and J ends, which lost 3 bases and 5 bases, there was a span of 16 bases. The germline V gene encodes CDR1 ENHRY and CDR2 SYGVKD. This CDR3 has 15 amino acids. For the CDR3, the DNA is TGTGCCATCAGTGACATCTATACCCAGGGATATGGCTACACCTTC. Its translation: CAISDIYTQGYGYTF.

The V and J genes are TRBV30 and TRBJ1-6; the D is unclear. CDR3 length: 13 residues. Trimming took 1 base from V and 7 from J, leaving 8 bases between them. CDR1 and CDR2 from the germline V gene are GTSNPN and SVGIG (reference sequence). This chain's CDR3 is CAWSGRRNSPLHF. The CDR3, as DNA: TGTGCCTGGAGTGGAAGGAGGAATTCACCCCTCCACTTT.